This T cell receptor (beta chain) originates from a study of blood T cell repertoires in COVID-19. About the research overall: COVID-19 samples from acute and convalescent phases originated in the United States, Italy and Spain. PBMCs, B-cell-depleted T cells, or T cells provided the cDNA or gDNA that made up the material.

The CDR3 loop spans 16 amino acids. Germline CDR1 is SGHRS and CDR2 is YFSETQ. V was trimmed by 3 bases and J by 5 bases, leaving 17 bases between them. The table came from immunoSEQ multiplex PCR; TCRdb's copy has only in-frame clones and leaves some out. The sample includes 250,000 or so clones, around 90% of them seen just once. The chain joins TRBV5-1 to TRBJ1-4, with D unclear. This sequence was found in a woman in her 70s with active or convalescent COVID-19. The sample was peripheral blood. CDR3: CASSWDTTGRNEKLFF. CDR3 in DNA: TGCGCCAGCAGCTGGGATACCACGGGGAGAAATGAAAAACTGTTTTTT.